This T cell receptor beta chain was recovered during a study of T cells in Graves' hyperthyroidism and ophthalmopathy. Out of approximately 10 ml of fresh peripheral blood came the PBMCs. RNA transcripts provided the source from which TCR beta CDR3 regions were amplified. TCR CDR3 underwent first-round RT-PCR with the HTBI primer set. TCRdb re-derived calls from the multiplex PCR reads in MiXCR, one entry per CDR3 protein. The table records hundreds of thousands of distinct CDR3 sequences, roughly 19% of them present only once. The CDR3 is 13 residues long. V lost 6 bases and J lost 6; bases outside the gene matches: 5. Germline V gene lookup returns CDR1 MNHNS and CDR2 SASEGT. This clonotype was recorded once.

The TCR comes from a middle-aged man with Graves' ophthalmopathy. The chain has TRBV6-1 and TRBJ2-1; TRBD1 matches 7 bases. Sample: blood. CDR3 in amino acids: CASRTGQGNEQFF. The DNA of the CDR3 is TGTGCCAGCAGGACAGGGCAGGGCAATGAGCAGTTCTTC.